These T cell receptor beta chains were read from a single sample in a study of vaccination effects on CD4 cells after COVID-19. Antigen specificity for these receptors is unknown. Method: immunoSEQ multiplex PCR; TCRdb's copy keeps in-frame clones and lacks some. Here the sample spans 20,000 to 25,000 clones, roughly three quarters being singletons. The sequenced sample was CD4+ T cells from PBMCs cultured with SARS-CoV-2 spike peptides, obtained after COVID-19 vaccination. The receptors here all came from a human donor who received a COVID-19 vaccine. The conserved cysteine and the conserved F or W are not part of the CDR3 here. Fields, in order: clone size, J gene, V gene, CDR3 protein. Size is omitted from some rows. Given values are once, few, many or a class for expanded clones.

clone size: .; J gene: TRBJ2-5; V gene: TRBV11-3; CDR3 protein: ASSLGLLAGETQY
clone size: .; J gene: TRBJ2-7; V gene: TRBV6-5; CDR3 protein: ASSYTRTETYEQY
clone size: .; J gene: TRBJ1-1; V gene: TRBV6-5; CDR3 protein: ASSRTGADASAF
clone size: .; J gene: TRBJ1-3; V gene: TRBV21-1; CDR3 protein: ASSKARGGSGNTIY
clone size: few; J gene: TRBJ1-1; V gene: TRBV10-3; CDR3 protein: AISESGTANTEAF
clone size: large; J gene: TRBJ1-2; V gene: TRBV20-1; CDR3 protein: SASRGRGMDGYT
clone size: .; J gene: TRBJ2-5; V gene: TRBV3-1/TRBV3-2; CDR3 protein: ASSQDGRRETQY
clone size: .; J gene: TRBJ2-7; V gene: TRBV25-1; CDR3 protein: ASSDVGLAGDEQY
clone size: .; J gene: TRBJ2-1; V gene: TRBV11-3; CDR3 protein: ASSLTGNNEQF
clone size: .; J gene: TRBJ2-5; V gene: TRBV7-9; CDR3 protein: ASSESWEVGETQY
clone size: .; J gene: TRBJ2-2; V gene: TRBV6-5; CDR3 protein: ASSRGQGGGGELF
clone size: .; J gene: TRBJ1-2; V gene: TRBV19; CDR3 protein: ASSINRGTVNYGYT
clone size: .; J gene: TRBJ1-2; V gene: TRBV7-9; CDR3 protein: ASSYTRDGYT
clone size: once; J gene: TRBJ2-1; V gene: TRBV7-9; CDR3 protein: ASSLARSGRNNEQF
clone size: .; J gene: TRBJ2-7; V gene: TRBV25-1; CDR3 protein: ASSGLAARQWYEQY
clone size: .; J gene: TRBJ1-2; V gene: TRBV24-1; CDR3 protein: AAGASVGYT
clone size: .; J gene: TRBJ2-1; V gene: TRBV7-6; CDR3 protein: ASSLAGRESRRNEQF
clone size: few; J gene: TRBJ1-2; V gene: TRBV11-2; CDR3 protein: ASSVRDGSGYT
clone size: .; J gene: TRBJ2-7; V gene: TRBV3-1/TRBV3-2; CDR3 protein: ASSQEGSSYEQY
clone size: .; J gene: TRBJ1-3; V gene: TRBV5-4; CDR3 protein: ASSLESVLSGNTIY
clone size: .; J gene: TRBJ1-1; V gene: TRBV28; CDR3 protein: ASMTGVNTEAF
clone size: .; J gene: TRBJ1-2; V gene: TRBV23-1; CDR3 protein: ASSLWAGRRDGYT
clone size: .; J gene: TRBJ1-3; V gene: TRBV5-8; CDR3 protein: ASSLGVSGNTGNTIY
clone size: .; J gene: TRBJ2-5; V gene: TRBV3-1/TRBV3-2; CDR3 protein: ASSPDHPEGETQY
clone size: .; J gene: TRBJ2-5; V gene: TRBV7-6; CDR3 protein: ASSQTGTGDITQY
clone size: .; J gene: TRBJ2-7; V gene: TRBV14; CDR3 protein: ASSQPQGRGDEQY
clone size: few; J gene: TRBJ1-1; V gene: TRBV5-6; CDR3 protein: ASSLLLGRPHSNTEAF
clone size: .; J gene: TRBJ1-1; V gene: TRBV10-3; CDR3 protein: AIVGQEGTEAF
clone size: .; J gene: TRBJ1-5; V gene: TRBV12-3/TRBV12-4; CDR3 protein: ASSLERNQPQH
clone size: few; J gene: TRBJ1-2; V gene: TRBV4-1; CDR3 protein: ASSQEGGEKNYGYT
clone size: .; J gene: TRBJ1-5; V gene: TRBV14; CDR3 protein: ASSQSPVGAPYSNQPQH
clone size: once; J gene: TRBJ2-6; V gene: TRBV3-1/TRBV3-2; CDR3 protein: ATTFSGANVLT
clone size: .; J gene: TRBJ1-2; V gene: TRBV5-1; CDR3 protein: ASSLAGETAYGYT
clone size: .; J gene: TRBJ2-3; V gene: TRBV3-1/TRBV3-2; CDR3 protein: ASSRDRRTDTQY
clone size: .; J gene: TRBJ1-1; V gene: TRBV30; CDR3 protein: AWSDTGAGGF
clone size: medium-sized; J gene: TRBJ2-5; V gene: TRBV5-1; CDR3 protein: ASSLAGGVQETQY
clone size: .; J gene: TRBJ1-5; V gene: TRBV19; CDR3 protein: ASSIDQTVNQPQH
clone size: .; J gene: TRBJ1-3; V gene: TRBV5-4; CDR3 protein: ASSQGDSGNTIY
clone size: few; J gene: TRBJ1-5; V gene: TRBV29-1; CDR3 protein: SVNFQDSNQPQH
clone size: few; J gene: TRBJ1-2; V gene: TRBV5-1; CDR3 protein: ASKSGNYGYT
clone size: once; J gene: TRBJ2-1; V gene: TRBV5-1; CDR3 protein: ASSLAPGGGPYNEQF
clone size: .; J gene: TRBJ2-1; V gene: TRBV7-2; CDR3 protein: ASSSTGTNYNEQF
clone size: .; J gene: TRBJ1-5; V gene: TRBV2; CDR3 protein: ASSLELGYQPQH
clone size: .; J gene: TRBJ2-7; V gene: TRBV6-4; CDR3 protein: ASSDSSQVYEQY
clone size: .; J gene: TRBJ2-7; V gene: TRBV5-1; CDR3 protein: ASSLGTTSYEQY
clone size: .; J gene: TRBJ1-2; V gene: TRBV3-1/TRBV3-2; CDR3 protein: ASSQGGRIYGYT
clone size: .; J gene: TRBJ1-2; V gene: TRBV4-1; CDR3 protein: ASSQGRSYGYT
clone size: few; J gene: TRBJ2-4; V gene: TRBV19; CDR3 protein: ASSPLAGGSLAKNIQY
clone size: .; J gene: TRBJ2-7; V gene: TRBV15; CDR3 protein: ATSKDRGPYEQY
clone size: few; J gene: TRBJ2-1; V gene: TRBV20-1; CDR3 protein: SATGANEQF
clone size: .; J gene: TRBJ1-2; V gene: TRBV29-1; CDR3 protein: SVGGGIGYGYT
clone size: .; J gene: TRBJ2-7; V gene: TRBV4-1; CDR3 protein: ASSPWTGVSNEQY
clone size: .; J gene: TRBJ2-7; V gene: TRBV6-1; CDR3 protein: ASSEALMATSPFYEQY
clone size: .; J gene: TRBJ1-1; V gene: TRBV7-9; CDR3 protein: ASSLGTVYTEAF
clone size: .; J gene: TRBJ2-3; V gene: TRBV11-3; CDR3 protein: ASSLGGLSTDTQY
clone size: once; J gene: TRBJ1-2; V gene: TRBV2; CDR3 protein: ASSEVRDGYT
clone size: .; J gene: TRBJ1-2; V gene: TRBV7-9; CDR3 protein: ASSLSRTELYGYT
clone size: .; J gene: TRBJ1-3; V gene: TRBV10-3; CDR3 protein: AISVLGQSSGNTIY